The next 27 T cell receptor beta chains were all read from a single sample in a study of identical twins. Via MiXCR, TCRdb re-called the 5' RACE reads, giving one row per CDR3 protein. This table holds about 920,000 distinct CDR3 sequences, roughly an eighth found once. A further study also used this sample, focusing on yellow fever vaccine responses in identical twins.

What was sequenced was PBMCs. Receptors originate from a woman under 30 in good health.

This clonotype was counted between two and nine times. The germline gene is not matched at one end of the junction; a read error may be the cause. The chain carries TRBV6-5 and TRBJ1-1, with TRBD1 identical over 7 bases. CDR1 is MNHEY, CDR2 SVGAGI, per germline. CDR3 length: 15 residues. CDR3 nucleotide sequence: TGTGCCAGCAGTAACTCCGGGACAGCGAACACTGAAGCTTTCTTT. This translates into CASSNSGTANTEAFF.

This clonotype was counted ten times or more. The chain carries TRBV7-9 and TRBJ2-1; D gene unclear. Germline V lookup: CDR1 SEHNR, CDR2 FQNEAQ (reference sequence). Trimming removed 4 bases from V and 4 bases from J, with 11 bases in between. CDR3 length equals 14 residues. The CDR3 spells CASSSPGQYNEQFF. CDR3 sequence (DNA): TGTGCCAGCAGCTCCCCCGGGCAGTACAATGAGCAGTTCTTC.

This clonotype was detected a few times. The genes are TRBV20-1 and TRBJ2-3; D unresolved. Germline V gene data show CDR1 as DFQATT and CDR2 as SNEGSKA (reference sequence). The CDR3 is 15 amino acids. V lost 2 bases and J 0 bases, leaving 12 bases between the germline ends. CDR3 protein: CSARQHQTSTDTQYF. In nucleotides, the CDR3 is TGCAGTGCTAGACAGCACCAAACCAGCACAGATACGCAGTATTTT.

This clonotype was seen repeatedly, ten times or more. The chain uses TRBV20-1 and TRBJ2-4; 12 positions agree with TRBD2. CDR3 length equals 16 residues. CDR1 DFQATT and CDR2 SNEGSKA come from the germline V gene (reference sequence). V trimming: 6 bases; J trimming: 2 bases; junction bases outside the gene matches: 8. Written as DNA, the CDR3 is TGCAGTGCCGTAGGACTAGCGGGATTGACCAAAAACATTCAGTACTTC. Amino acids: CSAVGLAGLTKNIQYF.

This clonotype was recorded many times. The chain uses TRBV12-3 or TRBV12-4 and TRBJ2-2, with TRBD2 matching over 12 bases. The CDR3 sequence is 16 residues long. With V trimmed by 4 bases and J by 4 bases, 4 bases remained unmatched. CDR3 sequence: CASSYLAGGPTGELFF. As DNA, the CDR3 is TGTGCCAGCAGTTACCTAGCGGGAGGGCCCACCGGGGAGCTGTTTTTT.

CDR3 in amino acids: CASSQVSGRRVHEKLFF. The CDR3, as DNA: TGCGCCAGCAGCCAAGTTAGTGGACGAAGGGTGCATGAAAAACTGTTTTTT. V usage is TRBV4-1 and J usage is TRBJ1-4; the D is unclear. The V gene's germline CDR1 is MGHRA and CDR2 YSYEKL. Trimming removed 1 base at V and 6 bases at J, with 18 bases between. This CDR3 has 17 residues.

The V call is TRBV24-1, the J call TRBJ2-5; no definite D call. From germline, CDR1 is KGHDR and CDR2 SFDVKD. The ends were cut back, 3 bases at V and 3 bases at J, with 13 bases in the middle. The CDR3 totals 15 residues. This chain's CDR3 is CATSDPEEGKETQYF. CDR3 bases: TGTGCCACCAGTGATCCCGAGGAAGGGAAAGAGACCCAGTACTTC.

This clonotype was counted at least ten times. The rearrangement uses TRBV4-1 and TRBJ2-3; 10 bases map to TRBD2. V lost 1 base to trimming and J lost 6 bases; unmatched junction nucleotides: 10. There are 17 residues in the CDR3. Germline V gives CDR1 MGHRA, CDR2 YSYEKL. The CDR3 DNA follows: TGCGCCAGCAGCCAAGGACTAGCGGGCCCCCCAGGGGATACGCAGTATTTT. The encoded protein is CASSQGLAGPPGDTQYF.

This clonotype occurred a few times. This chain connects TRBV11-2 to TRBJ2-2; no clear D. V lost 3 bases, J lost 2 bases, and 13 bases lay in between. Per the germline V gene, CDR1 is SGHAT and CDR2 is FQNNGV. This CDR3 contains 16 residues. The CDR3 here is CASSFTLGSNTGELFF. The CDR3 DNA reads as TGTGCCAGCAGCTTCACATTGGGCAGCAACACCGGGGAGCTGTTTTTT. The entire variable domain, with the rest obtained from reference TRBV11-2 and TRBJ2-2, is as follows: EAGVAQSPRYKIIEKRQSVAFWCNPISGHATLYWYQQILGQGPKLLIQFQNNGVVDDSQLPKDRFSAERLKGVDSTLKIQPAKLEDSAVYLCASSFTLGSNTGELFFGEGSRLTVL.

This clonotype was counted at least ten times. This CDR3 reads CASSSGTGLTEAFF. As DNA, the CDR3 is TGTGCCAGCAGTTCCGGGACAGGGCTGACTGAAGCTTTCTTT. The J gene is TRBJ1-1, the V gene TRBV28, with 9 bases identical to TRBD1. The CDR3 has 14 amino acids. V shed 4 bases and J 5 bases; nucleotides not matched to a gene: 5. Germline V gene data show CDR1 as MDHEN and CDR2 as SYDVKM. Combining the CDR3 with reference TRBV28 and TRBJ1-1 gives the whole variable domain DVKVTQSSRYLVKRTGEKVFLECVQDMDHENMFWYRQDPGLGLRLIYFSYDVKMKEKGDIPEGYSVSREKKERFSLILESASTNQTSMYLCASSSGTGLTEAFFGQGTRLTVV.

This clonotype has more than one count but fewer than ten. The gene calls are TRBV12-3 or TRBV12-4 and TRBJ2-1; no reliable D call. This CDR3 has 13 amino acids. V gave up 3 bases and J gave up 4 bases, with 7 bases separating them. This CDR3 is CASSFSRYNEQFF. CDR3 DNA sequence: TGTGCCAGCAGTTTTTCGAGGTACAATGAGCAGTTCTTC.

This clonotype was counted only a few times. The CDR3, as DNA: TGCAGTGCTAGATCAGCTACCACCCTGGACGAGCAGTACTTC. Its protein product is CSARSATTLDEQYF. The V gene is TRBV20-1, the J gene TRBJ2-7; D remains ambiguous. The V and J ends lost 2 bases and 5 bases respectively, with 16 bases between them. This CDR3 is built from 14 residues. Germline CDR1 and CDR2: DFQATT and SNEGSKA (reference sequence).

This clonotype showed up many times. The chain recombines TRBV10-3 with TRBJ2-7; D not certain. Germline V gene data show CDR1 as ENHRY and CDR2 as SYGVKD. The CDR3 runs to 12 residues. V lost 2 bases and J 4 bases, leaving 6 bases between the germline ends. For the CDR3, the DNA is TGTGCCATCAGTGAGACCCAGTACGAGCAGTACGTC. Translated, it gives CAISETQYEQYV.

Notes on this clonotype: One junction end disagrees with the germline gene, perhaps due to a read error. The chain recombines TRBV11-2 with TRBJ2-7, with TRBD2 matching over 10 bases. Germline CDR1 is SGHAT and CDR2 is FQNNGV. The CDR3 is 14 residues long. CDR3 protein: CASSLDRTSGEQYF. As DNA, the CDR3 is TGTGCCAGCAGCCTAGACAGGACTAGCGGCGAGCAGTACTTC.

The CDR3 DNA follows: TGTGCCAGCAGTTTAGCGAGACTAGCGAAAGAGACCCAGTACTTC. Protein product: CASSLARLAKETQYF. The rearrangement uses TRBV12-3 or TRBV12-4 and TRBJ2-5; 8 bases fit TRBD2. The junction had 3 bases not matched to a gene; V was cut back by 0 bases and J by 3 bases. This CDR3 has 15 amino acids.

This clonotype has at least ten counts. The J gene is TRBJ2-1, the V gene TRBV7-9, with 8 nucleotides matching TRBD1. From germline, CDR1 is SEHNR and CDR2 FQNEAQ (reference sequence). Unmatched junction bases numbered 6, after V lost 5 bases and J lost 3 bases. This CDR3 comprises 15 residues. The CDR3 bases are TGTGCCAGCAGCCCAAGGACAGGGATCTACAATGAGCAGTTCTTC. Residues: CASSPRTGIYNEQFF.

CDR3 nucleotides: TGTGCCAGCAGCTTAGCACCGAGGTACGAGCAGTACTTC. Protein: CASSLAPRYEQYF. The chain has TRBV7-7 and TRBJ2-7; D gene ambiguous. Trimming took off 0 bases at V and 4 bases at J, with 7 bases between the two ends. The V gene's germline CDR1 is SSHAT and CDR2 FNYEAQ (reference sequence). This CDR3 spans 13 amino acids. Filled out from reference TRBV7-7 and TRBJ2-7, the complete variable domain reads GAGVSQSPRYKVTKRGQDVTLRCDPISSHATLYWYQQALGQGPEFLTYFNYEAQPDKSGLPSDRFSAERPEGSISTLTIQRTEQRDSAMYRCASSLAPRYEQYFGPGTRLTVT.

This sequence joins TRBV19 and TRBJ1-5; D is uncertain. V was trimmed by 4 bases and J by 3 bases, leaving 10 bases between them. CDR1 and CDR2 (germline): LNHDA, SQIVND (reference sequence). The CDR3 is 14 residues long. The DNA for the CDR3 is TGTGCCAGTAGTACCGCCGGAAACAATCAGCCCCAGCATTTT. Residues: CASSTAGNNQPQHF.

This clonotype occurred many times. The rearrangement uses TRBV3-1 and TRBJ1-1, with D possibly being TRBD1 (6 bases). Per germline, CDR1 LGHDT and CDR2 YNNKEL (reference sequence). The CDR3 loop spans 16 amino acids. V shed 0 bases and J shed 5 bases, with 16 bases lying between them. The DNA of the CDR3 is TGTGCCAGCAGCCAAGAAAGGGGGGGGCGGGGGACTGAAGCTTTCTTT. Translated, it gives CASSQERGGRGTEAFF.

The sample holds many counts of this clonotype. V gene TRBV29-1 combines with J gene TRBJ2-5, with D maybe TRBD2 (5 bases). V lost 4 bases and J 2 bases, leaving 5 bases between the germline ends. The CDR3 consists of 11 residues. Germline V gene sequence: CDR1 SQVTM, CDR2 ANQGSEA. Here the CDR3 reads CSVGGQETQYF. For the CDR3, the DNA is TGCAGCGTTGGCGGGCAAGAGACCCAGTACTTC.

This clonotype has ten or more counts. The chain combines TRBV5-6 with TRBJ2-3; 8 nucleotides match TRBD1. Germline CDR1 SGHDT, CDR2 YYEEEE. The ends lost 3 bases at V and 1 base at J; junction bases unmatched: 4. The CDR3 is 15 amino acids. This chain's CDR3 is CASSSRGLGTDTQYF. The CDR3 bases are TGTGCCAGCAGCTCCAGGGGGCTGGGCACAGATACGCAGTATTTT.

V and J are TRBV19 and TRBJ2-1, with D hard to call. V shed 3 bases and J shed 7 bases, with 10 bases lying between them. The germline V gene encodes CDR1 LNHDA and CDR2 SQIVND (reference sequence). CDR3 length: 13 residues. CDR3 protein: CASSITFRNEQFF. CDR3 in DNA: TGTGCCAGTAGTATCACCTTCCGGAATGAGCAGTTCTTC.

This clonotype was counted between two and nine times. The chain carries TRBV12-5 and TRBJ2-7; D gene ambiguous. Germline-derived CDR1 and CDR2 are LGHNT and FRNRAP. V was trimmed by 0 bases and J by 5 bases, leaving 11 bases between them. This CDR3 has 14 residues. The CDR3 DNA sequence: TGTGCTAGTGGTTTGGTAGGAATTAGGGACGAGCAGTACTTC. This sequence encodes CASGLVGIRDEQYF.

The chain has TRBV2 and TRBJ2-1, with D perhaps assigned TRBD1 or TRBD2 (6 bases each). The germline V gene encodes CDR1 SNHLY and CDR2 FYNNEI. The CDR3 spans 14 residues. V shed 3 bases and J shed 7 bases, with 13 bases lying between them. The CDR3 reads CASSDWGARNEQFF. The CDR3 bases are TGTGCCAGCAGTGACTGGGGGGCCCGAAATGAGCAGTTCTTC.

The chain links TRBV11-2 to TRBJ1-6; D is unclear. V dropped 3 bases and J dropped 9 bases, with 12 bases sitting between them. The CDR3 covers 14 residues. Per the germline V gene, CDR1 is SGHAT and CDR2 is FQNNGV. The CDR3 region is CASSFGTAPSPLHF. In DNA form, the CDR3 reads TGTGCCAGCAGCTTTGGAACAGCCCCTTCACCCCTCCACTTT. The variable domain in full, completed from reference TRBV11-2 and TRBJ1-6, reads EAGVAQSPRYKIIEKRQSVAFWCNPISGHATLYWYQQILGQGPKLLIQFQNNGVVDDSQLPKDRFSAERLKGVDSTLKIQPAKLEDSAVYLCASSFGTAPSPLHFGNGTRLTVT.

The rearrangement joins TRBV12-3 or TRBV12-4 to TRBJ1-5, with D maybe TRBD1 (5 bases). The CDR3 extends over 13 amino acids. Trimming removed 6 bases at V and 11 bases at J, with 17 bases between. CDR3 sequence reads: CASRAGLSSSQHF. CDR3 coding DNA: TGTGCCAGCAGGGCGGGACTGAGCTCTTCCCAGCATTTT.

The chain combines TRBV4-1 with TRBJ2-7; no clear D gene. This CDR3 region has 14 residues. The ends were cut back, 1 base at V and 4 bases at J, with 11 bases in the middle. Germline values: CDR1 MGHRA, CDR2 YSYEKL. CDR3 DNA: TGCGCCAGCAGCCAAGTCGGTCAGATTTACGAGCAGTACGTC. Translating it yields CASSQVGQIYEQYV.